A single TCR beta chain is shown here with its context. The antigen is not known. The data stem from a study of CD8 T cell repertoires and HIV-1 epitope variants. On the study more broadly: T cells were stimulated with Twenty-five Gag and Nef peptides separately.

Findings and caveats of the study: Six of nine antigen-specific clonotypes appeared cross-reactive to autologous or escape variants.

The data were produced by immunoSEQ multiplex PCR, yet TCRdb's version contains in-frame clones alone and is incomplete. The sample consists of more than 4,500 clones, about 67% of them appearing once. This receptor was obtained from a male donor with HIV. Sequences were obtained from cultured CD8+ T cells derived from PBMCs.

The CDR3 here is CASSLMASSYNEQFF. For the CDR3, the DNA is TGTGCCAGCAGTTTAATGGCCAGCTCCTACAATGAGCAGTTCTTC. This chain connects TRBV27 to TRBJ2-1; no clear D. This CDR3 has 15 residues. V lost 2 bases to trimming and J lost 0 bases, with 8 bases between them. Germline V gives CDR1 MNHEY, CDR2 SMNVEV (reference sequence).